What follows are 14 T cell receptor beta chains derived from one specimen sequenced in a study of T cells in Graves' hyperthyroidism and ophthalmopathy. The TCR beta CDR3 regions underwent amplification using RNA transcripts as the source. The HTBI primer set was used in a first-round RT-PCR of the TCR CDR3. A single record per CDR3 protein comes from TCRdb applying MiXCR to the multiplex PCR reads. The sample shows some 570,000 distinct CDR3 sequences, 17% of them seen only once. The sequenced sample consisted of blood. The receptors were gathered from a woman younger than 30 with Graves' ophthalmopathy.

This clonotype has only a few counts. J is TRBJ2-7 and V is TRBV6-1; no clear D. The CDR3 sequence is 14 residues long. From germline, CDR1 is MNHNS and CDR2 SASEGT. Trimming took 6 bases from V and 2 from J, leaving 14 bases between them. The CDR3 protein is CASSAIRATYEQYF. In DNA form, the CDR3 reads TGTGCCAGCAGCGCCATCCGGGCCACCTACGAGCAGTACTTC.

In the case of this clonotype: A read error may produce the germline difference seen at one junction end. The chain couples TRBV19 to TRBJ2-6; maybe TRBD2 (5 bases). Germline assignment: CDR1 LNHDA and CDR2 SQIVND (reference sequence). This CDR3 contains 16 residues. This chain's CDR3 is CASSILTDSRANVLTF. The CDR3 DNA follows: TGTGCCAGTAGTATTTTGACGGACTCTAGGGCCAACGTCCTGACTTTC. Together with reference TRBV19 and TRBJ2-6, the CDR3 gives the full variable domain: DGGITQSPKYLFRKEGQNVTLSCEQNLNHDAMYWYRQDPGQGLRLIYYSQIVNDFQKGDIAEGYSVSREKKESFPLTVTSAQKNPTAFYLCASSILTDSRANVLTFGAGSRLTVL.

The gene calls are TRBV28 and TRBJ2-7; possible D gene TRBD2, 5 bases. CDR1 is MDHEN and CDR2 is SYDVKM in the germline V gene. This CDR3 has 13 residues. V lost 5 bases, J lost 3 bases, and 11 bases lay in between. The CDR3 DNA is TGTGCCAGCAGTCCTCAGACTAACTACGAGCAGTACTTC. It is translated as CASSPQTNYEQYF.

The rearrangement uses TRBV7-8 and TRBJ1-1; D unresolved. The V end lost 1 base, the J end lost 8 bases, and 14 bases lay between the germline ends. CDR1 SGHVS and CDR2 FQNEAQ come from the germline V gene. The CDR3 is 14 amino acids. CDR3 protein: CASSLDRGQAEAFF. CDR3 nucleotide sequence: TGTGCCAGCAGCTTAGACCGCGGGCAAGCGGAAGCTTTCTTT.

Ten or more counts support this clonotype. The chain combines TRBV29-1 with TRBJ1-4; no clear D gene. Germline V gives CDR1 SQVTM, CDR2 ANQGSEA. The CDR3 is 13 amino acids. The V gene lost 4 bases and the J gene lost 0 bases, with 6 bases spanning the gap. The DNA of the CDR3 is TGCAGCGTTGGGCACCCAACTAATGAAAAACTGTTTTTT. It encodes CSVGHPTNEKLFF.

The sample holds many counts of this clonotype. This chain uses TRBV27 with TRBJ2-1; 8 bases match TRBD2. V was pared by 4 bases and J by 5 bases, with 10 bases of the junction left unmatched. The CDR3 is 16 residues long. Per germline, CDR1 MNHEY and CDR2 SMNVEV (reference sequence). DNA for the CDR3: TGTGCCAGCAGTTCCCCAACTAGCGGACCTAACAATGAGCAGTTCTTC. It specifies CASSSPTSGPNNEQFF.

This clonotype was counted between two and nine times. This chain connects TRBV19 to TRBJ1-5; no firm D call. The CDR3 totals 12 residues. V was trimmed by 5 bases and J by 5 bases, leaving 7 bases between them. Germline V gene sequence: CDR1 LNHDA, CDR2 SQIVND (reference sequence). In DNA form, the CDR3 reads TGTGCCAGTAGTGCCGGCTATCAGCCCCAGCATTTT. Its protein product is CASSAGYQPQHF.

This clonotype appeared many times. The chain links TRBV2 to TRBJ2-3; possible D gene TRBD1, 6 bases. Trimming took 4 bases from V and 4 from J, leaving 12 bases between them. Germline-derived CDR1 and CDR2 are SNHLY and FYNNEI. This CDR3 region has 14 residues. CDR3 DNA sequence: TGTGCCAGCAGTGTGGGCAGGGGAGCAGATACGCAGTATTTT. Its translation: CASSVGRGADTQYF.

The rearrangement links TRBV19 to TRBJ2-1; D remains ambiguous. The germline CDR1 and CDR2 sequences are LNHDA and SQIVND (reference sequence). Deletions cut 6 bases from V and 10 bases from J, with 10 bases between. The CDR3 has 11 amino acids. As DNA, the CDR3 is TGTGCCAGTAGCTTCCACCAGGAGCAGTTCTTC. This translates into CASSFHQEQFF.

There are many counts of this clonotype. J is TRBJ2-2 and V is TRBV19; TRBD2 is a possible D gene (6 bases). The CDR3 is 15 amino acids. V was cut by 3 bases and J by 0 bases, with 8 bases left in between. Germline V gives CDR1 LNHDA, CDR2 SQIVND (reference sequence). The DNA for the CDR3 is TGTGCCAGTAGTATGGGGGGAGCGAACACCGGGGAGCTGTTTTTT. This sequence encodes CASSMGGANTGELFF.

This clonotype was counted only a few times. The V and J genes are TRBV27 and TRBJ2-1; the D gene is possibly TRBD2 (5 bases). The CDR3 sequence is 15 residues long. Trimming stripped 6 bases from V and 0 bases from J, with 12 bases between. CDR1 and CDR2 from the germline V gene are MNHEY and SMNVEV (reference sequence). The CDR3 DNA sequence: TGTGCCAGCAGCCTAGCCGACCCCTCCTACAATGAGCAGTTCTTC. It encodes CASSLADPSYNEQFF.

This clonotype has a count of ten or more. The V gene is TRBV11-3, the J gene TRBJ1-1, with no clear D. With 5 bases removed from V and 1 base from J, the gap between germline ends came to 8 bases. CDR1 is SGHNT and CDR2 is YENEEA in the germline V gene. The CDR3 sequence is 13 residues long. The CDR3 spells CASSRRGNTEAFF. The CDR3 DNA reads as TGTGCCAGCAGCCGCCGGGGGAACACTGAAGCTTTCTTT.

The V and J genes are TRBV7-8 and TRBJ1-2; 8 bases map to TRBD1. Germline CDR1 reads SGHVS; CDR2 reads FQNEAQ. The CDR3 sequence is 19 residues long. V dropped 5 bases and J dropped 2; count of bases not matched to a gene: 19. In DNA, the CDR3 is TGTGCCAGCAGCCCGAGGATACAGGGGGGCCCAGGTGCGAACTATGGCTACACCTTC. It yields the protein CASSPRIQGGPGANYGYTF.

This clonotype was counted at least ten times. The chain recombines TRBV28 with TRBJ2-5; 8 nucleotides line up with TRBD2. This CDR3 has 15 amino acids. The trim removed 4 bases at V and 4 bases at J, leaving 8 bases unmatched. Germline V gene sequence: CDR1 MDHEN, CDR2 SYDVKM. CDR3 DNA sequence: TGTGCCAGCAGTTCCATGGTCGGGGGGGGAGAGACCCAGTACTTC. Translation: CASSSMVGGGETQYF.